The rows below give T cell receptor beta chains drawn from one sample of a study of CD8+ T cells in alopecia areata. Generated by immunoSEQ multiplex PCR, the TCRdb table keeps only in-frame clones and is missing some. The sample holds about 130,000 clones; roughly 54% are singletons and the top ten take roughly 4.3%. Source: CD4+ T cells sorted from blood, taken at week 0. These receptors were obtained from a human donor with alopecia areata. Each CDR3 is given with its conserved first and last residue. The D gene is left open where the match is weak. Size is stated for part of the rows, as once, few or many counts, or as a class when the clone is expanded.

d_gene: TRBD1; v_gene: TRBV7-9; j_gene: TRBJ2-5; abundance: NA; CDR3aa: CASSLAGQGQETQYF; CDR3nt: TGTGCCAGCAGCTTAGCGGGACAGGGGCAAGAGACCCAGTACTTC
d_gene: NA; v_gene: TRBV30; j_gene: TRBJ1-2; abundance: NA; CDR3aa: CAWSDGINYGYTF; CDR3nt: TGTGCCTGGAGTGACGGAATTAACTATGGCTACACCTTC
d_gene: TRBD1; v_gene: TRBV23-1; j_gene: TRBJ2-3; abundance: NA; CDR3aa: CASSRPNAQGESGDTQYF; CDR3nt: TGCGCCAGCAGTCGCCCGAACGCACAGGGGGAGTCTGGAGATACGCAGTATTTT
d_gene: NA; v_gene: TRBV23-1; j_gene: TRBJ1-1; abundance: NA; CDR3aa: CASSHGSGTEAFF; CDR3nt: TGCGCCAGCAGTCACGGGTCGGGCACTGAAGCTTTCTTT
d_gene: NA; v_gene: TRBV7-2; j_gene: TRBJ2-1; abundance: few; CDR3aa: CASSLVRAAEGSYNEQFF; CDR3nt: TGTGCCAGCAGCTTAGTTCGGGCAGCTGAGGGCTCCTACAATGAGCAGTTCTTC
d_gene: NA; v_gene: TRBV5-1; j_gene: TRBJ2-2; abundance: NA; CDR3aa: CASSLVRGELFF; CDR3nt: TGCGCCAGCAGCTTGGTTCGCGGGGAGCTGTTTTTT
d_gene: TRBD2; v_gene: TRBV7-2; j_gene: TRBJ2-3; abundance: NA; CDR3aa: CASSFQTSGGDTQYF; CDR3nt: TGTGCCAGCAGCTTCCAGACTAGCGGGGGAGATACGCAGTATTTT
d_gene: TRBD2; v_gene: TRBV2; j_gene: TRBJ2-1; abundance: NA; CDR3aa: CASSEASGGEQFF; CDR3nt: TGTGCCAGCAGTGAGGCTAGCGGGGGGGAGCAGTTCTTC
d_gene: NA; v_gene: TRBV7-9; j_gene: TRBJ2-4; abundance: few; CDR3aa: CASSLAAGGRNIQYF; CDR3nt: TGTGCCAGCAGCTTAGCGGCCGGAGGGAGAAACATTCAGTACTTC
d_gene: NA; v_gene: TRBV7-2; j_gene: TRBJ1-3; abundance: NA; CDR3aa: CASSLRGVRSSGNTIYF; CDR3nt: TGTGCCAGCAGCTTACGAGGCGTTCGAAGCTCTGGAAACACCATATATTTT
d_gene: TRBD1; v_gene: TRBV2; j_gene: TRBJ2-2; abundance: NA; CDR3aa: CASSLRTGQDTGELFF; CDR3nt: TGTGCCAGCAGTTTGCGGACAGGGCAGGACACCGGGGAGCTGTTTTTT
d_gene: NA; v_gene: TRBV4-3; j_gene: TRBJ2-2; abundance: NA; CDR3aa: CASRERAGGELFF; CDR3nt: TGCGCCAGCAGGGAAAGGGCGGGCGGGGAGCTGTTTTTT
d_gene: TRBD2; v_gene: TRBV7-3; j_gene: TRBJ2-1; abundance: NA; CDR3aa: CASSPILADYNEQFF; CDR3nt: TGTGCCAGCAGCCCTATACTAGCGGACTACAATGAGCAGTTCTTC
d_gene: NA; v_gene: TRBV7-2; j_gene: TRBJ1-1; abundance: few; CDR3aa: CASSLAYLRNTEAFF; CDR3nt: TGTGCCAGCAGCTTAGCTTATCTTCGGAACACTGAAGCTTTCTTT
d_gene: NA; v_gene: TRBV27; j_gene: TRBJ2-5; abundance: once; CDR3aa: CASTETGQTQETQYF; CDR3nt: TGTGCCAGCACGGAAACAGGACAGACCCAAGAGACCCAGTACTTC
d_gene: TRBD1; v_gene: TRBV27; j_gene: TRBJ2-5; abundance: NA; CDR3aa: CASSLRDRARETQYF; CDR3nt: TGTGCCAGCAGTTTACGGGACAGGGCTCGAGAGACCCAGTACTTC
d_gene: NA; v_gene: TRBV27; j_gene: TRBJ2-1; abundance: NA; CDR3aa: CASSSTRTSPYNEQFF; CDR3nt: TGTGCCAGCAGCTCGACCAGGACTTCTCCCTACAATGAGCAGTTCTTC
d_gene: TRBD2; v_gene: TRBV4-2; j_gene: TRBJ2-3; abundance: NA; CDR3aa: CASSQESRGGIDTQYF; CDR3nt: TGTGCCAGCAGCCAAGAATCCCGGGGGGGGATAGATACGCAGTATTTT
d_gene: TRBD2; v_gene: TRBV6-6; j_gene: TRBJ2-6; abundance: NA; CDR3aa: CASSPGTNSGANVLTF; CDR3nt: TGTGCCAGCAGCCCTGGGACTAACTCTGGGGCCAACGTCCTGACTTTC
d_gene: NA; v_gene: TRBV29-1; j_gene: TRBJ1-2; abundance: NA; CDR3aa: CSVEGNGYTF; CDR3nt: TGCAGCGTTGAAGGGAATGGCTACACCTTC
d_gene: NA; v_gene: TRBV9; j_gene: TRBJ2-2; abundance: once; CDR3aa: CASSVESFTGELFF; CDR3nt: TGTGCCAGCAGCGTAGAAAGCTTCACCGGGGAGCTGTTTTTT
d_gene: TRBD1; v_gene: TRBV18; j_gene: TRBJ2-3; abundance: few; CDR3aa: CASSPGTDSTDTQYF; CDR3nt: TGTGCCAGCTCCCCCGGGACAGACAGCACAGATACGCAGTATTTT
d_gene: TRBD1; v_gene: TRBV29-1; j_gene: TRBJ1-1; abundance: many; CDR3aa: CSVRTGATEAFF; CDR3nt: TGCAGCGTGCGGACAGGGGCCACTGAAGCTTTCTTT
d_gene: TRBD1; v_gene: TRBV27; j_gene: TRBJ1-2; abundance: once; CDR3aa: CASSRGQGESGYTF; CDR3nt: TGTGCCAGCAGCCGGGGGCAGGGGGAGTCTGGCTACACCTTC
d_gene: NA; v_gene: TRBV9; j_gene: TRBJ2-6; abundance: few; CDR3aa: CASSASFGANVLTF; CDR3nt: TGTGCCAGCAGCGCTTCTTTCGGGGCCAACGTCCTGACTTTC
d_gene: NA; v_gene: TRBV7-9; j_gene: TRBJ2-3; abundance: few; CDR3aa: CASSPGDLITDTQYF; CDR3nt: TGTGCCAGCAGCCCGGGGGATCTGATAACAGATACGCAGTATTTT
d_gene: NA; v_gene: TRBV29-1; j_gene: TRBJ2-7; abundance: NA; CDR3aa: CSVDSLGSEQYF; CDR3nt: TGCAGCGTTGATAGTCTGGGCTCCGAGCAGTACTTC
d_gene: NA; v_gene: TRBV7-7; j_gene: TRBJ2-5; abundance: few; CDR3aa: CADSTGPYRVPQETQYF; CDR3nt: TGTGCAGACAGCACGGGCCCGTACAGGGTTCCCCAAGAGACCCAGTACTTC
d_gene: TRBD2; v_gene: TRBV4-1; j_gene: TRBJ2-3; abundance: NA; CDR3aa: CASSRTGKLGLAGSTDTQYF; CDR3nt: TGCGCCAGCAGCCGAACGGGAAAACTAGGACTAGCGGGATCCACAGATACGCAGTATTTT
d_gene: NA; v_gene: TRBV19; j_gene: TRBJ1-2; abundance: NA; CDR3aa: CASQGTTPNYGYTF; CDR3nt: TGTGCCAGTCAAGGGACAACTCCTAACTATGGCTACACCTTC
d_gene: NA; v_gene: TRBV5-6; j_gene: TRBJ2-3; abundance: NA; CDR3aa: CASSLRVTSTDTQYF; CDR3nt: TGTGCCAGCAGCTTGAGGGTAACTAGCACAGATACGCAGTATTTT
d_gene: TRBD1; v_gene: TRBV7-9; j_gene: TRBJ1-2; abundance: NA; CDR3aa: CASSLASGGNSNYGYTF; CDR3nt: TGTGCCAGCAGCTTAGCTTCAGGGGGAAATAGCAACTATGGCTACACCTTC
d_gene: TRBD2; v_gene: TRBV5-1; j_gene: TRBJ2-5; abundance: NA; CDR3aa: CASSRTSGGEETQYF; CDR3nt: TGCGCCAGCAGCCGGACTAGCGGGGGAGAAGAGACCCAGTACTTC
d_gene: NA; v_gene: TRBV29-1; j_gene: TRBJ1-1; abundance: NA; CDR3aa: CSVRRDPNTEAFF; CDR3nt: TGCAGCGTCAGACGGGATCCAAACACTGAAGCTTTCTTT
d_gene: NA; v_gene: TRBV2; j_gene: TRBJ2-7; abundance: once; CDR3aa: CASLVEGSSYEQYF; CDR3nt: TGTGCCAGCTTGGTCGAGGGAAGCTCCTACGAGCAGTACTTC
d_gene: NA; v_gene: TRBV6-6; j_gene: TRBJ2-7; abundance: once; CDR3aa: CASSYWAGESYEQYF; CDR3nt: TGTGCCAGCAGTTACTGGGCAGGGGAGAGCTACGAGCAGTACTTC
d_gene: TRBD1; v_gene: TRBV5-1; j_gene: TRBJ2-1; abundance: once; CDR3aa: CASSPGQGSYNEQFF; CDR3nt: TGCGCCAGCAGCCCCGGACAGGGGAGCTACAATGAGCAGTTCTTC
d_gene: TRBD2; v_gene: TRBV7-2; j_gene: TRBJ2-1; abundance: few; CDR3aa: CASSLASGGYNEQFF; CDR3nt: TGTGCCAGCAGCTTAGCTAGCGGGGGGTACAATGAGCAGTTCTTC
d_gene: NA; v_gene: TRBV28; j_gene: TRBJ1-5; abundance: NA; CDR3aa: CASSLINSNQPQHF; CDR3nt: TGTGCCAGCAGTTTAATCAATAGCAATCAGCCCCAGCATTTT
d_gene: TRBD1; v_gene: TRBV30; j_gene: TRBJ1-2; abundance: NA; CDR3aa: CAWGNRGGMGGYTF; CDR3nt: TGTGCCTGGGGGAACAGGGGAGGAATGGGTGGCTACACCTTC
d_gene: NA; v_gene: TRBV29-1; j_gene: TRBJ2-2; abundance: medium-sized; CDR3aa: CSVEGYPGTGELFF; CDR3nt: TGCAGCGTTGAGGGCTACCCGGGGACCGGGGAGCTGTTTTTT
d_gene: NA; v_gene: TRBV6-5; j_gene: TRBJ2-3; abundance: few; CDR3aa: CASGLQGGKDTQYF; CDR3nt: TGTGCCAGCGGATTACAGGGAGGTAAAGATACGCAGTATTTT
d_gene: NA; v_gene: TRBV6-5; j_gene: TRBJ1-1; abundance: NA; CDR3aa: CASSQVVMNTEAFF; CDR3nt: TGTGCCAGCAGTCAGGTGGTTATGAACACTGAAGCTTTCTTT
d_gene: NA; v_gene: TRBV15; j_gene: TRBJ1-1; abundance: NA; CDR3aa: CATSRDGRNTEAFF; CDR3nt: TGTGCCACCAGCAGAGACGGCAGAAACACTGAAGCTTTCTTT
d_gene: NA; v_gene: TRBV7-2; j_gene: TRBJ2-7; abundance: few; CDR3aa: CASSSQGIPSYEQYF; CDR3nt: TGTGCCAGCAGCTCGCAGGGAATCCCTTCCTACGAGCAGTACTTC
d_gene: TRBD1; v_gene: TRBV5-6; j_gene: TRBJ1-5; abundance: NA; CDR3aa: CASSSGTGAGNQPQHF; CDR3nt: TGTGCCAGCAGCTCGGGAACAGGGGCCGGCAATCAGCCCCAGCATTTT
d_gene: TRBD2; v_gene: TRBV7-2; j_gene: TRBJ2-3; abundance: NA; CDR3aa: CASSFRHVAGGTDTQYF; CDR3nt: TGTGCCAGCAGCTTCAGGCACGTAGCGGGAGGCACAGATACGCAGTATTTT
d_gene: NA; v_gene: TRBV19; j_gene: TRBJ2-7; abundance: NA; CDR3aa: CASSMEGGEQYF; CDR3nt: TGTGCCAGTAGTATGGAAGGTGGCGAGCAGTACTTC